The T cell receptor (beta chain) under discussion was sequenced for a study of Ad26.COV2.S vaccination and SARS-CoV-2 variants (dated by TCRdb to the early 2020s). Regarding the research as a whole: Donors in the vaccine arm were drawn from COV1001, a multicentre, randomized, double-blind, placebo-controlled phase I-IIa trial testing Ad26.COV2.S in healthy adults. Ad26.COV2.S was administered intramuscularly at 5 x 10^10 or 1 x 10^11 viral particles, either as a single shot or as two shots given 56 days apart. TCRbeta repertoire sequencing was used to assess the specificity and breadth of SARS-CoV-2-reactive T cell receptors after Ad26.COV2.S vaccination. The TCR-sequenced set comprised around 30 samples: some 20 Ad26.COV2.S vaccine recipients, 5 placebo recipients and 8 SARS-CoV-2 convalescent individuals. Participants in the trial were split at random into five groups of five each, receiving low-dose or high-dose Ad26.COV2.S once or twice, or else placebo on both occasions. Blinding of investigators to trial group allocation was maintained during experiments and outcome assessment. General findings and caveats noted by the study authors: After vaccination, spike-specific CD8+ and CD4+ T cell responses were reported to show substantial breadth. The study was not powered for comparison of responses between vaccine doses or regimens. Non-spike TCR breadth was comparable between vaccine and placebo recipients, consistent with the vaccine containing only spike. The authors noted that total T cell responses may have been underestimated by the TCR breadth and depth analyses. Compared with placebo recipients, Ad26.COV2.S recipients showed higher spike-specific TCR breadth (P = 0.0014).

In the germline V gene, CDR1 corresponds to SGHAT and CDR2 to FQNNGV. After removal of 3 bases from V and 6 bases from J, the junction retains 3 bases not matched to a gene. The CDR3 has 13 amino acids, counting the end cysteine and phenylalanine. Only the CDR3 region is kept as DNA, spanning 39 bases read in frame from base 1. TCRbeta CDR3 regions were sequenced with the immunoSEQ Assay. After extraction, genomic DNA underwent amplification by bias-controlled multiplex PCR, followed by high-throughput sequencing. The original pipeline was this. To quantify the absolute abundance of every unique TCRbeta CDR3 region, sequences were collapsed and filtered. T cell fraction was estimated by normalizing TCRbeta template counts to usable DNA, with usable DNA measured through amplification of reference genes found in all nucleated cells. Repertoire TCRs were annotated as SARS-CoV-2-specific by exact matching of V gene, CDR3 amino acid sequence and J gene to a known reactive TCR set. The reference SARS-CoV-2 TCR set was derived from MIRA and filtered for enrichment in COVID-19-positive ImmuneCODE repertoires, a step that removed public or cross-reactive TCRs. Based on the MIRA antigens, annotated TCRs were further analysed at the level of specific ORF or position within ORF. Breadth was defined as the number of annotated unique rearrangements divided by the total number of unique productive rearrangements, and depth was defined as the summed frequency of the annotated unique rearrangements. Two-sided Wilcoxon rank-sum tests were used to compare TCR breadth between groups. As stored in TCRdb, this immuneACCESS dataset retains in-frame rearrangements with V and J assigned. A fraction of the clones does not appear; measured against another copy, unresolved V genes explain less than half of the discrepancy, and the remainder lacks a known reason. The V and J calls and clone size were taken over from that table, and D and trimming were inferred from the DNA. In all, the sample holds hundreds of thousands of clones, and 70% to 90% of those were seen once. The biggest ten clones account for around 1.4% of the sample.

The treatment or condition label here, explained by the study, means: about 20 received Ad26.COV2.S at low or high dose, single or two shots; about 5 received placebo; per-sample allocation not given. For vaccine and placebo recipients, repertoires were sequenced using samples collected on day 63 after the first injection. Cohort 1b enrolled some 25 adults aged 18-55 years at a single site in Boston, USA, between 29 July and 7 August 2020. Ad26.COV2.S consisted of a replication-incompetent adenovirus type 26 vector by which a prefusion-stabilized SARS-CoV-2 spike protein from the original Wuhan strain was expressed. Comments on this clone: Its cognate antigen has yet to be identified. Base qualities are not at hand, and no much larger clone is one base apart.

The source of this sequence is a person aged 18 to 59 who received the Ad26.COV2.S COVID-19 vaccine or a placebo. Specimen: peripheral blood, collected in a trial of Ad26.COV2.S vaccine versus placebo. The sequence links TRBV11-2 to TRBJ2-3, with TRBD2 identical over 7 junction bases. Read as DNA, the sequence is TGTGCCAGCAGCTTTACGGGGGGTGATACGCAGTATTTT. Translated, this is CASSFTGGDTQYF.